The sequence of this TCR beta chain was determined in a study of Graves' ophthalmopathy and Graves' hyperthyroidism. The germline V gene has CDR1 MGHDK and CDR2 SYGVNS. CDR3 length: 18 amino acids. V lost 0 bases and J lost 4, with 16 bases in between. Ophthalmopathy-affected donors exhibited moderate-to-severe activity, CAS ≥3, NOSPECS ≥4, and duration under 3 months. Pregnant or lactating patients and those with other autoimmune diseases or uncontrolled infections were excluded. General study findings and limits: Ophthalmopathy versus stable hyperthyroidism: 13-signature model gave just under 90% sensitivity, less than 83% specificity. Blood repertoires reportedly contained most expanded thyroid clonotypes above 0.001 frequency.

A few counts support this clonotype. Its specificity is unknown. Amplification targeted the TCR beta CDR3 regions, with RNA transcripts as the source material. HTBI primers primed a first-round RT-PCR, and a second-round multiplex PCR followed. TCRdb ran MiXCR on the multiplex PCR reads and lists one entry per CDR3 protein. Of about half a million distinct CDR3 sequences detected, 13% to 15% appear once; the ten largest clones hold 9.8%. Sequencing was done on a sample of blood. The receptor comes from a woman aged 25 to 39 with Graves' ophthalmopathy. The chain links TRBV25-1 to TRBJ1-6; D gene unclear. The CDR3 bases are TGTGCCAGCAGTGAATATCTTCCGGGTGGGGTTTATAATTCACCCCTCCACTTT. Translating gives CASSEYLPGGVYNSPLHF.